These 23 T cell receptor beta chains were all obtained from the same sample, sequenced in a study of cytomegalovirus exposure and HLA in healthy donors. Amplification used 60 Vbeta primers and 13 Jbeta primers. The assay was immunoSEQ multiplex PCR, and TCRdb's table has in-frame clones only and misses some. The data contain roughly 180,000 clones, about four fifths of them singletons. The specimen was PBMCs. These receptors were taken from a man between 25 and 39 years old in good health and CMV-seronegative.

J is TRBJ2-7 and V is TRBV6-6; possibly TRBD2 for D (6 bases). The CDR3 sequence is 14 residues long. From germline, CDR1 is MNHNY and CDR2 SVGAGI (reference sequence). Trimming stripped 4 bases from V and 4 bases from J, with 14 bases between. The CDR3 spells CASSFGGVRYEQYF. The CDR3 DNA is TGTGCCAGCAGTTTCGGCGGGGTTAGGTACGAGCAGTACTTC.

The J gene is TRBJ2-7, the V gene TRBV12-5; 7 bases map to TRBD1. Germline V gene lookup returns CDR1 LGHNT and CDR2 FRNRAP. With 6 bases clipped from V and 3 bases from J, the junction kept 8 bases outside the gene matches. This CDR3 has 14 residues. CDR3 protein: CASGLGTVIYEQYF. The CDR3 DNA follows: TGTGCTAGTGGCCTCGGGACAGTCATCTACGAGCAGTACTTC.

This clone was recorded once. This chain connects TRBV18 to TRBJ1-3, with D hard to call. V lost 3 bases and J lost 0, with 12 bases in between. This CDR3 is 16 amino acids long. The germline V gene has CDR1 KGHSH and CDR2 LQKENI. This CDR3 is CASSPLTRTSGNTIYF. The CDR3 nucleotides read TGTGCCAGCTCACCCCTAACCCGAACCTCTGGAAACACCATATATTTT.

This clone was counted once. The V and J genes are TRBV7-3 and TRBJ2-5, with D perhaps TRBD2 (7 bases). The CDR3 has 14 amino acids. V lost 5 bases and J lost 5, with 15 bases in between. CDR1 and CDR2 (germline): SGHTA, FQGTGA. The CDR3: CASSQRGGDETQYF. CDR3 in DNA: TGTGCCAGCAGCCAAAGGGGGGGCGATGAGACCCAGTACTTC.

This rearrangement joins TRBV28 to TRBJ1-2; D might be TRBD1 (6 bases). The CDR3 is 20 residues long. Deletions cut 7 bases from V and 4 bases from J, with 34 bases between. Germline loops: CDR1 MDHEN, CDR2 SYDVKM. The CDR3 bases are TGTGCCAGCACCACCCGGGGGGCGGTCCCACAGGGACCCCCCCCCTATGGCTACACCTTC. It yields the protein CASTTRGAVPQGPPPYGYTF.

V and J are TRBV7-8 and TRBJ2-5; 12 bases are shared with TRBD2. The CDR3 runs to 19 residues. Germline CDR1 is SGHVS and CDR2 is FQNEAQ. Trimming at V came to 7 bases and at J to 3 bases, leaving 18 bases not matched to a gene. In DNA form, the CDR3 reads TGTGCCAGCACCCCGTCTGAGGCTAGCGGGGGGGCCTCCAAAGAGACCCAGTACTTC. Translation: CASTPSEASGGASKETQYF.

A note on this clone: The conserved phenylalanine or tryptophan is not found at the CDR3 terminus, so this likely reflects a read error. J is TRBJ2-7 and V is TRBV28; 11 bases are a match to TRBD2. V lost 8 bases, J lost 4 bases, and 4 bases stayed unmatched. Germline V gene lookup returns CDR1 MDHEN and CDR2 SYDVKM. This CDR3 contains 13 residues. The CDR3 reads CASVAGGRYEQYL. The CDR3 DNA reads TGTGCCAGCGTAGCGGGGGGGCGTTACGAGCAGTACCTC.

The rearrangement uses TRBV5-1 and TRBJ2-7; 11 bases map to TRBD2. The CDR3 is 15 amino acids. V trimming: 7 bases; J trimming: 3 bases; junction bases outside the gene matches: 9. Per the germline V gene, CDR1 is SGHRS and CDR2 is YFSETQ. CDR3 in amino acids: CASGPGTSGFYEQYF. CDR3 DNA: TGCGCCAGCGGCCCAGGGACTAGCGGATTCTACGAGCAGTACTTC.

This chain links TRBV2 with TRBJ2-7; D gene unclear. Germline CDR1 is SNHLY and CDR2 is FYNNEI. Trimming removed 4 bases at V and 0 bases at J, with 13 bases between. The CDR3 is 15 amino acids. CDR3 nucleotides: TGTGCCAGCAGTGTGGCCCTCGCTGGCTCCTACGAGCAGTACTTC. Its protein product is CASSVALAGSYEQYF.

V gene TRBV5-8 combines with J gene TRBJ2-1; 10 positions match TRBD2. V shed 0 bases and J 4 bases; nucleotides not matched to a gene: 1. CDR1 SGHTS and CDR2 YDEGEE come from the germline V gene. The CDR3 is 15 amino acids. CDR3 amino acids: CASSLAAGGYNEQFF. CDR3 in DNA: TGTGCCAGCAGCTTGGCAGCGGGAGGGTACAATGAGCAGTTCTTC.

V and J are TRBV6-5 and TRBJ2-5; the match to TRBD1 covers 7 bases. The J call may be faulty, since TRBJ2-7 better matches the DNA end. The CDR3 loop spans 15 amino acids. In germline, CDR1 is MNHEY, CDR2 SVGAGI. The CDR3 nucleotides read TGTGCCAGCAGTTACTCAGGGACAGCCTCCTACGAGCAGTACTTC. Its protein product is CASSYSGTASYEQYF.

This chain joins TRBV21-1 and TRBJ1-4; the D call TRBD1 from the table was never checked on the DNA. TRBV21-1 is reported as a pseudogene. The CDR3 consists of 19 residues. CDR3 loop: CASSKAEFTGDFTNEKLFF. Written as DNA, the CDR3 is TGTGCCAGCAGCAAAGCGGAATTCACAGGGGACTTTACTAATGAAAAACTGTTTTTT.

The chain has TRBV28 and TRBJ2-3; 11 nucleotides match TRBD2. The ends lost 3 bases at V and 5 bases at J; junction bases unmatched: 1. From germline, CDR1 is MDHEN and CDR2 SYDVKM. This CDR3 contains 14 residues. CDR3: CASSLGLAVDTQYF. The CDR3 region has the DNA TGTGCCAGCAGTTTGGGACTAGCGGTAGATACGCAGTATTTT.

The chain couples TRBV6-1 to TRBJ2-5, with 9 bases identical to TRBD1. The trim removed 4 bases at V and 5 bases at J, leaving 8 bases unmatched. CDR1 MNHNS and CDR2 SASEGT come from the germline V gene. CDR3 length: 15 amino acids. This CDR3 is CASSALGQGRETQYF. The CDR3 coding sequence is TGTGCCAGCAGTGCTCTGGGACAGGGTAGGGAGACCCAGTACTTC.

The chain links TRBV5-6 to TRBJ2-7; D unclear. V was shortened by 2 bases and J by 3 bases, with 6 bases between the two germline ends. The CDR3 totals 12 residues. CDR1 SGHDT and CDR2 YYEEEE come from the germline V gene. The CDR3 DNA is TGTGCCAGCAGCTTCTCGGGCTACGAGCAGTACTTC. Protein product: CASSFSGYEQYF.

The CDR3 sequence is CASSIRQGVGTDTQYF. DNA of the CDR3: TGCGCCAGCAGCATTCGACAGGGGGTTGGCACAGATACGCAGTATTTT. The gene calls are TRBV5-1 and TRBJ2-3, with 9 bases aligning to TRBD1. This CDR3 has 16 amino acids. Germline V lookup: CDR1 SGHRS, CDR2 YFSETQ. V shed 4 bases and J 1 base; nucleotides not matched to a gene: 7. Drawing the rest from reference TRBV5-1 and TRBJ2-3, the complete variable domain is KAGVTQTPRYLIKTRGQQVTLSCSPISGHRSVSWYQQTPGQGLQFLFEYFSETQRNKGNFPGRFSGRQFSNSRSEMNVSTLELGDSALYLCASSIRQGVGTDTQYFGPGTRLTVL.

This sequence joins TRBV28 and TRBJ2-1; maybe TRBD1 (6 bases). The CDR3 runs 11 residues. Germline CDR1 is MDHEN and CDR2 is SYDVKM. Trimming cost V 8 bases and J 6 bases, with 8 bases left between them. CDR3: CASGTRNEQFF. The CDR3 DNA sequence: TGTGCCAGCGGGACACGCAATGAGCAGTTCTTC.

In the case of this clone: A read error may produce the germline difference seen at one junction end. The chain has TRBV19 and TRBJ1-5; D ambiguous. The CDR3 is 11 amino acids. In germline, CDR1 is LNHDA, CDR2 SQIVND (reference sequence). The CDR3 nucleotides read TGTGCCGGTAGTAAGAGCGGGCCCCAGCATTTT. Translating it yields CAGSKSGPQHF.

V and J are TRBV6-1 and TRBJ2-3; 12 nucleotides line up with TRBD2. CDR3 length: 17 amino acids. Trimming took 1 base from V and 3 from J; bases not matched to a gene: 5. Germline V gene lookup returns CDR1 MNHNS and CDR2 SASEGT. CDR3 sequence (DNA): TGTGCCAGCAGTGAAGTTCTAGCGGGAGGGCCGACAGATACGCAGTATTTT. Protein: CASSEVLAGGPTDTQYF.

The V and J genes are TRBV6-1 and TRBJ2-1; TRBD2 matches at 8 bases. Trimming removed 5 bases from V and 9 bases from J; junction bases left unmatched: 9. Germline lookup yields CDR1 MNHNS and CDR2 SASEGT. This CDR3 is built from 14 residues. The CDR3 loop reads CASSRPGTRSEQFF. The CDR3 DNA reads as TGTGCCAGCAGTAGACCCGGGACTAGGAGTGAGCAGTTCTTC.

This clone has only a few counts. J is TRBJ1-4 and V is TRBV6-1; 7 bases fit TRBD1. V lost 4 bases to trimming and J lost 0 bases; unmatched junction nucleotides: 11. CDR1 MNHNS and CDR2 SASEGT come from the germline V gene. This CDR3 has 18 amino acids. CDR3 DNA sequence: TGTGCCAGCAGTGGCCGGACAGGACCGACTGCAACTAATGAAAAACTGTTTTTT. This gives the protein CASSGRTGPTATNEKLFF.

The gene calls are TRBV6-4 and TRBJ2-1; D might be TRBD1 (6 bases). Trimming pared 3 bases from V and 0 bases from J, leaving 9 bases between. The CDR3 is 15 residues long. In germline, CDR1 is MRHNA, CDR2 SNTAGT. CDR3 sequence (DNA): TGTGCCAGCAGTGATACGGACAGCTCCTACAATGAGCAGTTCTTC. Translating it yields CASSDTDSSYNEQFF.

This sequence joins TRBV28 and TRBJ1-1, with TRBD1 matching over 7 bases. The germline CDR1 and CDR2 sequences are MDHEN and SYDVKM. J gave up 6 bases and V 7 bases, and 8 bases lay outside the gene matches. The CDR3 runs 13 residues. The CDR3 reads CASKEGAIAEAFF. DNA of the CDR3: TGTGCCAGCAAGGAGGGGGCGATCGCTGAAGCTTTCTTT.